Listed below are T cell receptor beta chains from one sample, sequenced in a study of early stage breast cancer tumors. TCRdb's copy holds only in-frame clones and misses some; the assay was immunoSEQ multiplex PCR. Of tens of thousands of clones listed, roughly 84% were seen once; the top ten hold around 1.3%. Material for sequencing was blood. All receptors come from a person aged 45 to 59 with breast cancer. Each CDR3 is given with its conserved first and last residue.

V gene	J gene	CDR3 protein
TRBV6-5	TRBJ1-2	CASTRRGYGYTF
TRBV7-2	TRBJ1-2	CASSLETGPYGYTF
TRBV19	TRBJ1-5	CASSLRGEGQPQHF
TRBV5-1	TRBJ2-2	CASRPSGGERVGELFF
TRBV6-5	TRBJ1-4	CASRQGADEKLFF
TRBV5-1	TRBJ1-2	CASSWAPVSNYGYTF
TRBV6-6	TRBJ1-6	CASSYVGNSPLHF
TRBV2	TRBJ1-1	CASRRGSGAANTEAFF
TRBV5-5	TRBJ2-2	CASSLVGPTGELFF
TRBV7-3	TRBJ2-2	CASSSPNTGELFF
TRBV25-1	TRBJ2-7	CASSESGGYLYEQYF
TRBV6-5	TRBJ1-1	CASSYAAGGAGTEAFF
TRBV7-9	TRBJ1-1	CASSPVGGYMAEAFF
TRBV10-3	TRBJ1-2	CAISRDLNYGYTF
TRBV7-2	TRBJ2-2	CASTVMGLVSGELFF
TRBV18	TRBJ1-1	CASSPPVRGRKNTEAFF
TRBV18	TRBJ1-6	CASSRDLRSRGQSSPLHF
TRBV6-1	TRBJ1-5	CASSERAGGTIDQPQHF
TRBV18	TRBJ2-3	CASSPPKLAGADTQYF
TRBV2	TRBJ2-1	CASKSERGSNNEQFF
TRBV27	TRBJ2-7	CASSLARGRVEQYF
TRBV10-3	TRBJ1-1	CAIIAQGNTEAFF
TRBV19	TRBJ1-5	CASSPWTGTYSNQPQHF
TRBV7-9	TRBJ2-7	CASSPGSGNYEQYF
TRBV11-3	TRBJ2-3	CASSLDHVMGDTQYF
TRBV7-9	TRBJ1-2	CASSETKYGYTF
TRBV6-1	TRBJ2-6	CASSEGAAGANVLTF
TRBV19	TRBJ2-5	CASSSLSGTETQYF
TRBV5-6	TRBJ1-6	CASTLTGPNSPLHF
TRBV5-1	TRBJ2-1	CASSLGGAFEQFF
TRBV5-6	TRBJ2-7	CASSLTALLSYEQYF
TRBV7-2	TRBJ2-7	CASSQGTPSSYEQYF
TRBV29-1	TRBJ1-2	CSVEDRPNYGYTF
TRBV7-9	TRBJ2-1	CASSLTVPHEQFF
TRBV7-8	TRBJ1-1	CASSRQVPNTEAFF
TRBV5-5	TRBJ1-2	CASSRTGSNSGYGYTF
TRBV16	TRBJ2-4	CASSREGAVNIQYF
TRBV6-5	TRBJ1-6	CASSYRTGSYNSPLHF
TRBV9	TRBJ2-3	CASSVALGLDTQYF
TRBV5-1	TRBJ2-5	CASSPGGSHQETQYF
TRBV28	TRBJ2-1	CASLGSHEQFF
TRBV27	TRBJ1-5	CASSPWTVNSNQPQHF
TRBV11-3	TRBJ2-2	CASSLWPGELFF
TRBV5-6	TRBJ2-7	CASSRASYEQYF
TRBV2	TRBJ1-2	CASSVEQRYGYTF
TRBV15	TRBJ2-3	CATSSPAGTQYF
TRBV5-1	TRBJ2-5	CASSYQTGGEETQYF
TRBV7-2	TRBJ2-7	CASSLDTGSYEQYF
TRBV18	TRBJ1-2	CASSLQSGGEGYTF
TRBV7-9	TRBJ1-1	CASSLGQGDTEAFF
TRBV27	TRBJ2-5	CASSFQNQETQYF
TRBV21-1	TRBJ2-5	CASQGRRETQYF
TRBV6-1	TRBJ2-7	CASSPVTSGVYEQYF